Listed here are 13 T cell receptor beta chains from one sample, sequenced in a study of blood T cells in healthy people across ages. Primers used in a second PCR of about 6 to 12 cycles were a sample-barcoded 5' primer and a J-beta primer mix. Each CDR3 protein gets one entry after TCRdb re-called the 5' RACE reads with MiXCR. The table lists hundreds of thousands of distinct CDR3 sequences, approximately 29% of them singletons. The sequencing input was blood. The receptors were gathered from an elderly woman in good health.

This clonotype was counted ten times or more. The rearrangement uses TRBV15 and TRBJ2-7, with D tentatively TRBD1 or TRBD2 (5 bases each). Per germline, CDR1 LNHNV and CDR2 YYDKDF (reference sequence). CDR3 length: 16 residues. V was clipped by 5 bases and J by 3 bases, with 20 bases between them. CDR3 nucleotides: TGTGCCACCAGCCGTGGGACCGGGCAGGTACTCTACGAGCAGTACTTC. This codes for CATSRGTGQVLYEQYF.

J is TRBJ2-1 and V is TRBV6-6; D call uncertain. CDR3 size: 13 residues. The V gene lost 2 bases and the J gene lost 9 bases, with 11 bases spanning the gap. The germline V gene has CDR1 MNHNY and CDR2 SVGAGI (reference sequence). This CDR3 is CASSYRVDGEQFF. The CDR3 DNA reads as TGTGCCAGCAGTTACAGGGTTGACGGTGAGCAGTTCTTC.

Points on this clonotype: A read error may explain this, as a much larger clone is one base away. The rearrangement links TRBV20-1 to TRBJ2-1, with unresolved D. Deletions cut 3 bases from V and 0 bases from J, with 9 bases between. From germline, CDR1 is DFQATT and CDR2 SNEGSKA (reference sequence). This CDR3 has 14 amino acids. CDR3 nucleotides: TGCAGTGCTAGCCAGGACGGCTCCTACAATGAGCAGTTCTTC. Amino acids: CSASQDGSYNEQFF.

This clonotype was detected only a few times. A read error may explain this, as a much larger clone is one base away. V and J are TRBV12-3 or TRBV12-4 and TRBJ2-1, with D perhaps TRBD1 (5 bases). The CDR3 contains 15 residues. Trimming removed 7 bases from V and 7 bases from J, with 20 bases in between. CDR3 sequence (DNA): TGTGCCAGCACCCAAGGGGTGGGGTTTGGAAATGAGCAGTTCTTC. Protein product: CASTQGVGFGNEQFF.

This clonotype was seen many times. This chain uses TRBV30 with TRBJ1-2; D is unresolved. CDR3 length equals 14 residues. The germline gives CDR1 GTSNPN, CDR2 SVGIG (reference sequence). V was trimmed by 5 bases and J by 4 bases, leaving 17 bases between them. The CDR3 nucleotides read TGTGCCTGGGGGCCTGTTCAACAAGTCTATGGCTACACCTTC. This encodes CAWGPVQQVYGYTF.

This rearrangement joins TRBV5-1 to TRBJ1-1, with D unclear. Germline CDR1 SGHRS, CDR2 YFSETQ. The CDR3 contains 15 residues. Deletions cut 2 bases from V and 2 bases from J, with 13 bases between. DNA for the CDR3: TGCGCCAGCAGCTTCCCGGGGAACAAAAACACTGAAGCTTTCTTT. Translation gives CASSFPGNKNTEAFF.

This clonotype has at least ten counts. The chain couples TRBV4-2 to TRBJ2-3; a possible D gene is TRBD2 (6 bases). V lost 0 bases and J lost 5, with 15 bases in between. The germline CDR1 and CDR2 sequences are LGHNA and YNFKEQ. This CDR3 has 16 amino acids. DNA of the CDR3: TGTGCCAGCAGCCAAGATGGTGGGGGGTCTGAAGATACGCAGTATTTT. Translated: CASSQDGGGSEDTQYF.

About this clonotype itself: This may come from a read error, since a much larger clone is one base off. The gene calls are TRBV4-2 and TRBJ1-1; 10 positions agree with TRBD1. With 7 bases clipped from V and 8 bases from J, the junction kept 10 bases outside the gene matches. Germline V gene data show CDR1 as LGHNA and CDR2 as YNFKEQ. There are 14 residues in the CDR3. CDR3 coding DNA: TGTGCCAGCAACAGACAGGGGGCGCGGGACGAAGCTTTCTTT. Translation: CASNRQGARDEAFF.

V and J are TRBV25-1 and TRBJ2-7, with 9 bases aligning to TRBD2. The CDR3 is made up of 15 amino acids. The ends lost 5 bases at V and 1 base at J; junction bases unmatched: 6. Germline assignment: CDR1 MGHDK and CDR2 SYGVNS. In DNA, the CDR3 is TGTGCCAGCAGTCCCGGGACTAGCCTGTCCTACGAGCAGTACTTC. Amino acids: CASSPGTSLSYEQYF.

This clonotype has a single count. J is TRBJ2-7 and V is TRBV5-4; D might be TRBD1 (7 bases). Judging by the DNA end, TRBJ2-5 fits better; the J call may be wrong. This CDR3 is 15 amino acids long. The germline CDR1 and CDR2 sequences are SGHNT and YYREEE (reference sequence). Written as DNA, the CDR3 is TGTGCCAGCAGCTTCTACAGGGGAGGACAAGAGACCCAGTACTTC. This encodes CASSFYRGGQETQYF.

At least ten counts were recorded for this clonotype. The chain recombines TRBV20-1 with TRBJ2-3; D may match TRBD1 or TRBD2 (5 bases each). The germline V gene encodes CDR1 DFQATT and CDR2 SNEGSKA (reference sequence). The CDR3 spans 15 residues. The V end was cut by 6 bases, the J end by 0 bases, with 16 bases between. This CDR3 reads CSAISQGRSTDTQYF. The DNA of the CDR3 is TGCAGTGCAATCTCTCAGGGACGCAGCACAGATACGCAGTATTTT.

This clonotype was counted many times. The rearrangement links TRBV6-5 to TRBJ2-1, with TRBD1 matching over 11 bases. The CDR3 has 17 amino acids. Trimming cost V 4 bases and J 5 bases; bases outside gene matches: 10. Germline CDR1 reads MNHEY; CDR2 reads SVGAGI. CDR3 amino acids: CASSSTLGQGGDNEQFF. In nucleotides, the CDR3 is TGTGCCAGCAGTTCGACCCTGGGACAGGGGGGAGACAATGAGCAGTTCTTC.

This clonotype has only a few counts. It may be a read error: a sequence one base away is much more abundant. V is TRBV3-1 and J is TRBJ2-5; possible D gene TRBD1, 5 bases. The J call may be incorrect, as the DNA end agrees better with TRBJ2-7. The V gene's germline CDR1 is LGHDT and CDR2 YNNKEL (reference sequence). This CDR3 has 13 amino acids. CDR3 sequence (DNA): TGTGCCTGCAGCCCCATTAGGGGTTCCGAGCAGTACTTC. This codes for CACSPIRGSEQYF.